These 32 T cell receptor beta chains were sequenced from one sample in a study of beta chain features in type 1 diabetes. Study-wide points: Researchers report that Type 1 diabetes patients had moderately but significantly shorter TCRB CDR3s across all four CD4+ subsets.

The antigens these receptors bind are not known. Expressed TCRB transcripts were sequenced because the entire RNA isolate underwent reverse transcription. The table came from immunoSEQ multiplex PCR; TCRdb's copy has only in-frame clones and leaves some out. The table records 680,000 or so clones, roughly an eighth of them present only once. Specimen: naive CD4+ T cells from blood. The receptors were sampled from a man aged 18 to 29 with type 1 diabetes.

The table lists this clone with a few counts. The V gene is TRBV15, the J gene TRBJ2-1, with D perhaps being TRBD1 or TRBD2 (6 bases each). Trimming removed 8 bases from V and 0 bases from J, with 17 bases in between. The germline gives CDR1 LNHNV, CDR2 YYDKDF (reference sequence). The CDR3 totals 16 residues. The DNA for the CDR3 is TGTGCCACCCTTAAAACGGGGGCAAACTCCTACAATGAGCAGTTCTTC. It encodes CATLKTGANSYNEQFF. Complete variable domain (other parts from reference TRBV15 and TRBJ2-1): DAMVIQNPRYQVTQFGKPVTLSCSQTLNHNVMYWYQQKSSQAPKLLFHYYDKDFNNEADTPDNFQSRRPNTSFCFLDIRSPGLGDTAMYLCATLKTGANSYNEQFFGPGTRLTVL.

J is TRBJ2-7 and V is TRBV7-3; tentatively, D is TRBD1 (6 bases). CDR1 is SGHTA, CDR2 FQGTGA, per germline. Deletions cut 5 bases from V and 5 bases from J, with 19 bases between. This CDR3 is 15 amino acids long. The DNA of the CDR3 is TGTGCCAGCAGCCTAAACCAGCCAGGGGTCCACGAGCAGTACTTC. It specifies CASSLNQPGVHEQYF. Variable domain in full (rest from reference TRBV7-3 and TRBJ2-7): GAGVSQTPSNKVTEKGKYVELRCDPISGHTALYWYRQSLGQGPEFLIYFQGTGAADDSGLPNDRFFAVRPEGSVSTLKIQRTERGDSAVYLCASSLNQPGVHEQYFGPGTRLTVT.

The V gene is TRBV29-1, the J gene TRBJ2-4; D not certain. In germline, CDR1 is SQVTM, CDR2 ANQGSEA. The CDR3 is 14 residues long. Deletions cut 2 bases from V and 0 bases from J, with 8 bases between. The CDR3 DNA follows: TGCAGCGTTGAACTGCGTTTAGCCAAAAACATTCAGTACTTC. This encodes CSVELRLAKNIQYF.

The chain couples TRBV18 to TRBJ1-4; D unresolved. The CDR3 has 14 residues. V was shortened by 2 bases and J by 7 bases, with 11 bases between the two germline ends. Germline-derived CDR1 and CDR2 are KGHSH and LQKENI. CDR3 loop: CASSPFGSAEKLFF. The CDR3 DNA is TGTGCCAGCTCACCATTCGGGAGTGCTGAAAAACTGTTTTTT.

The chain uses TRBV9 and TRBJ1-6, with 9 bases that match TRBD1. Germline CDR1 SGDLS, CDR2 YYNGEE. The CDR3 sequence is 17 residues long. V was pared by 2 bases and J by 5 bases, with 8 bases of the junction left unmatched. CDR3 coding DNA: TGTGCCAGCAGCGTTTACCGGGACAGGGCTCATAATTCACCCCTCCACTTT. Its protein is CASSVYRDRAHNSPLHF.

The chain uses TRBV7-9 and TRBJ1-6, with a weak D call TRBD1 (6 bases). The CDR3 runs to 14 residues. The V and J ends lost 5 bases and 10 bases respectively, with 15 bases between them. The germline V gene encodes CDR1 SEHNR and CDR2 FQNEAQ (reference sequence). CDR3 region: CASSAIGGESPLHF. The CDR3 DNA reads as TGTGCCAGCAGCGCCATAGGGGGTGAGTCACCCCTCCACTTT.

The CDR3 region is CASSLERGEQFF. CDR3 coding DNA: TGCGCCAGCAGCTTAGAGCGCGGCGAGCAGTTCTTC. The chain uses TRBV5-1 and TRBJ2-1; D gene uncertain. From germline, CDR1 is SGHRS and CDR2 YFSETQ. The V and J ends lost 2 bases and 10 bases respectively, with 10 bases between them. CDR3 length: 12 residues.

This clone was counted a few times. CDR3 nucleotides: TGCAGCGTCAGCCCCACAGATACGCAGTATTTT. Translating gives CSVSPTDTQYF. The chain links TRBV29-1 to TRBJ2-3, with D unclear. CDR3 length equals 11 residues. Trimming took off 6 bases at V and 2 bases at J, with 6 bases between the two ends. Germline loops: CDR1 SQVTM, CDR2 ANQGSEA.

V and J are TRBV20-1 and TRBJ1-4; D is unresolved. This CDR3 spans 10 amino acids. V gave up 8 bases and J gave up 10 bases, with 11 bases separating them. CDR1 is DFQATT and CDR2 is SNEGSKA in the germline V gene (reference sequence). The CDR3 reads CSPFSGKLFF. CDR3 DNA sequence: TGCAGTCCCTTTTCTGGAAAACTGTTTTTT.

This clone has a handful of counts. The CDR3: CASSQDVTNTGETQYF. CDR3 DNA sequence: TGTGCCAGCAGCCAAGATGTAACAAATACGGGGGAGACCCAGTACTTC. The chain couples TRBV4-2 to TRBJ2-5, with D perhaps TRBD2 (5 bases). Germline V CDR1 and CDR2: LGHNA, YNFKEQ. The CDR3 has 16 amino acids. The germline V and J ends were trimmed by 0 bases and 5 bases, with 16 bases remaining between them.

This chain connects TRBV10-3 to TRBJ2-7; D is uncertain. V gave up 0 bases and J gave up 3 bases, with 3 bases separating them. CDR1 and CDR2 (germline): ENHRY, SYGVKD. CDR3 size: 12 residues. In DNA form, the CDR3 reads TGTGCCATCAGTGAGTCAGACTACGAGCAGTACTTC. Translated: CAISESDYEQYF.

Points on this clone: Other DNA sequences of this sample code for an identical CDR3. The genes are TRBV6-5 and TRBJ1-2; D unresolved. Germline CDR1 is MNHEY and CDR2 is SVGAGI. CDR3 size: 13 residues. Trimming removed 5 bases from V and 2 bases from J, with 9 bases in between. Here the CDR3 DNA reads TGTGCCAGCAGTCCGACTGAGAACTATGGCTACACCTTC. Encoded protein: CASSPTENYGYTF.

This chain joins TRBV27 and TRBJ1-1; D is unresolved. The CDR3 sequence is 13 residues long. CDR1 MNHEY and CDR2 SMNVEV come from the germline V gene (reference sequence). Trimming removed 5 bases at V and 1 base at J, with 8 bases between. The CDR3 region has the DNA TGTGCCAGCAGTATGGCTGCGAACACTGAAGCTTTCTTT. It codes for CASSMAANTEAFF.

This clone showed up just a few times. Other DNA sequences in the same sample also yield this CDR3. This CDR3 reads CSAPGIYGYTF. The CDR3 nucleotides read TGCAGTGCACCAGGGATCTATGGCTACACCTTC. This sequence joins TRBV20-1 and TRBJ1-2, with a tentative D call TRBD1 (5 bases). CDR1 and CDR2 from the germline V gene are DFQATT and SNEGSKA (reference sequence). The V end was cut by 6 bases, the J end by 4 bases, with 9 bases between. CDR3 length: 11 amino acids.

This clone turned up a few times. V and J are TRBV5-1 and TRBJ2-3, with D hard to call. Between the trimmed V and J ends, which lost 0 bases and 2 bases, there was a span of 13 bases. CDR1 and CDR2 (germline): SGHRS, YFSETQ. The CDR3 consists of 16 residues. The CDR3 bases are TGCGCCAGCAGCTTGGGACTGGAAGAAAACACAGATACGCAGTATTTT. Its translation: CASSLGLEENTDTQYF. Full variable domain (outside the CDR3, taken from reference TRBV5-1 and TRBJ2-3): KAGVTQTPRYLIKTRGQQVTLSCSPISGHRSVSWYQQTPGQGLQFLFEYFSETQRNKGNFPGRFSGRQFSNSRSEMNVSTLELGDSALYLCASSLGLEENTDTQYFGPGTRLTVL.

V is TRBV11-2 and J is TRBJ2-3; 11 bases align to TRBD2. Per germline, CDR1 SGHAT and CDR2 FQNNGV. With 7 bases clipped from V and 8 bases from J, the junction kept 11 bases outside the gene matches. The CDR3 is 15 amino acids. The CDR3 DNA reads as TGTGCCAGCACACTAGCGGGGGCCTCAGGGGGTACGCAGTATTTT. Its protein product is CASTLAGASGGTQYF. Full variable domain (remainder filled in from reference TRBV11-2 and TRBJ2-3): EAGVAQSPRYKIIEKRQSVAFWCNPISGHATLYWYQQILGQGPKLLIQFQNNGVVDDSQLPKDRFSAERLKGVDSTLKIQPAKLEDSAVYLCASTLAGASGGTQYFGPGTRLTVL.

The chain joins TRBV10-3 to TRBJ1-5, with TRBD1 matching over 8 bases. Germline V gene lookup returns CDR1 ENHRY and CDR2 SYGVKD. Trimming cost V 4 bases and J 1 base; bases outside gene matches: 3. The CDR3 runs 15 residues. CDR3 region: CAISGTGGSNQPQHF. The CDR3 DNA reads TGTGCCATCAGTGGAACAGGGGGAAGCAATCAGCCCCAGCATTTT.

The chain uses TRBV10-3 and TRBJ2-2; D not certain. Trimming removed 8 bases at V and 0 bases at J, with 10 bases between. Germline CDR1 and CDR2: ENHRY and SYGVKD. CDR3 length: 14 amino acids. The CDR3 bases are TGTGCCATCGGCGAAGCGACGAACACCGGGGAGCTGTTTTTT. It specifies CAIGEATNTGELFF.

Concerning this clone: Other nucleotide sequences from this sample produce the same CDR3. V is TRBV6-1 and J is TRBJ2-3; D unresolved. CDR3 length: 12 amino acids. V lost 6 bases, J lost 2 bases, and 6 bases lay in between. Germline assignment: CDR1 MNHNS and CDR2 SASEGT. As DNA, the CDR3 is TGTGCCAGCAGCGTATCCACAGATACGCAGTATTTT. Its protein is CASSVSTDTQYF.

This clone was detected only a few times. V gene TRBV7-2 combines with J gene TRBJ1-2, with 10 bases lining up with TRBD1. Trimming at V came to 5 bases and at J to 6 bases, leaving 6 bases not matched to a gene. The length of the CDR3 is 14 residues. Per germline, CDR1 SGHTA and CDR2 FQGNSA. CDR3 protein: CASSKTGTGDGYTF. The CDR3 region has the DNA TGTGCCAGCAGCAAAACCGGGACAGGGGATGGCTACACCTTC.

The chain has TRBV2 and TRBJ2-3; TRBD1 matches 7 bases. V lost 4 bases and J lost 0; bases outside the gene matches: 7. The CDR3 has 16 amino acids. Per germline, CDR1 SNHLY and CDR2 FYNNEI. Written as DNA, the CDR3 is TGTGCCAGCAGTGCCAAGGGGGCGGTTAGCACAGATACGCAGTATTTT. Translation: CASSAKGAVSTDTQYF.

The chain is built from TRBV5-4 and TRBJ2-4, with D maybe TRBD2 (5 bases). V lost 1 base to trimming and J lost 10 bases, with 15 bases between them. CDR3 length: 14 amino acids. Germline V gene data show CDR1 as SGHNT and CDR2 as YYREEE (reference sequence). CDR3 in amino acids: CASSLPGLPEIQYF. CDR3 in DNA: TGTGCCAGCAGCTTGCCCGGACTCCCCGAAATTCAGTACTTC.

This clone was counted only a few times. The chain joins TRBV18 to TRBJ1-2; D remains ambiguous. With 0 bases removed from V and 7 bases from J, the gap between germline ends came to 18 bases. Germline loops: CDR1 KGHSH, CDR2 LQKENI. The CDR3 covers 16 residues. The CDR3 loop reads CASSPPPLGSDSGYTF. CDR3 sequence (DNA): TGTGCCAGCTCACCACCGCCTCTTGGTTCGGACTCTGGCTACACCTTC.

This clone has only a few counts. The CDR3 sequence is CASSVGTNNEQFF. The DNA for the CDR3 is TGTGCCAGCAGCGTAGGGACAAACAATGAGCAGTTCTTC. The rearrangement joins TRBV9 to TRBJ2-1, with a tentative D call TRBD1 (5 bases). This CDR3 comprises 13 residues. V lost 0 bases and J 5 bases, leaving 6 bases between the germline ends. The V gene's germline CDR1 is SGDLS and CDR2 YYNGEE. The full variable domain, with the rest looked up from reference TRBV9 and TRBJ2-1, is DSGVTQTPKHLITATGQRVTLRCSPRSGDLSVYWYQQSLDQGLQFLIQYYNGEERAKGNILERFSAQQFPDLHSELNLSSLELGDSALYFCASSVGTNNEQFFGPGTRLTVL.

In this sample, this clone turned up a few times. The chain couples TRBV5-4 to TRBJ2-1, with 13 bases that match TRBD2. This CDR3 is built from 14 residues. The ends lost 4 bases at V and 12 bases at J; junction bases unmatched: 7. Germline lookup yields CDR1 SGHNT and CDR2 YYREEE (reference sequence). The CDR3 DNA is TGTGCCAGCAGCGAGGGACTAGCGGGGAGGGGGCAGTTCTTC. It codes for CASSEGLAGRGQFF.

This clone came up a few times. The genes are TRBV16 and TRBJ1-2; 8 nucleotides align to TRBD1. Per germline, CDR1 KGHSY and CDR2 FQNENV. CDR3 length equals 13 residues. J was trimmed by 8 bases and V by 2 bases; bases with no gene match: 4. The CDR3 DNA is TGTGCCAGCAGCCAACGACAGGGGACGGGCTACACCTTC. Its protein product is CASSQRQGTGYTF.

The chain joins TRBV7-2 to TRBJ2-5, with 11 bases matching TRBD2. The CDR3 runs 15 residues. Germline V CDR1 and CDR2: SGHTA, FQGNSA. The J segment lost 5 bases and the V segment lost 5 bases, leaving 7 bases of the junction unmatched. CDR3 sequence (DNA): TGTGCCAGCAGCCCTGAGACTAGCGGGGTCGAGACCCAGTACTTC. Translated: CASSPETSGVETQYF.

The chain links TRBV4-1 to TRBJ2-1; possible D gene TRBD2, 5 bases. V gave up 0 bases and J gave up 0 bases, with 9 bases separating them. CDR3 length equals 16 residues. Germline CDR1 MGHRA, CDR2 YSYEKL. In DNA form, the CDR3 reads TGCGCCAGCAGCCAAGATGCGGGCAGCTCCTACAATGAGCAGTTCTTC. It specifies CASSQDAGSSYNEQFF.

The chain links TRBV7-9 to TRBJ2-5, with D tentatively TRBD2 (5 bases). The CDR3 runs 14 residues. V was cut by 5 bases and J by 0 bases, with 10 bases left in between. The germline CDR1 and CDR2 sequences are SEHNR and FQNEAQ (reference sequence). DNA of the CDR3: TGTGCCAGCAGCAGAAGCGGTTACCAAGAGACCCAGTACTTC. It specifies CASSRSGYQETQYF.

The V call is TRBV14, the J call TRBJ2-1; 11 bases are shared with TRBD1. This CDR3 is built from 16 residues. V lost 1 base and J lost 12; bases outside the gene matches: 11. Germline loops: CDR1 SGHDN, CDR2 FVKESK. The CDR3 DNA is TGTGCCAGCAGCCAAGGTTCGCTGGACAGGGGGCTGGTGCAGTTCTTC. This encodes CASSQGSLDRGLVQFF.

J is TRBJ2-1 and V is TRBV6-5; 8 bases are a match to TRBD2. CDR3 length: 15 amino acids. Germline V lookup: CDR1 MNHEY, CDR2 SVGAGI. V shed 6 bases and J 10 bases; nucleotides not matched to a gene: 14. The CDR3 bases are TGTGCCAGCAGGTGGGGGACTAGGGCCACAGGGGAGCAGTTCTTC. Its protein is CASRWGTRATGEQFF.

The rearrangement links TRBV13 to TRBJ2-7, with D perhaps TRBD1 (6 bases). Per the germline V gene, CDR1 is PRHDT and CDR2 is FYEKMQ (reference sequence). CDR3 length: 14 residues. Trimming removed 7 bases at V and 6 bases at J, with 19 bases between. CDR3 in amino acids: CASNPDSFPSEQYF. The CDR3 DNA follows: TGTGCCAGCAACCCGGACAGTTTCCCCTCCGAGCAGTACTTC.